This TCR beta chain is drawn from a study of shared clonotypes between healthy human individuals. Study-level points and caveats: Sequencing depth was expected to influence donor clonotype sharing. Rarefaction exposed incomplete sorted-subset sequencing despite large depth.

The table came from immunoSEQ multiplex PCR; TCRdb's copy has only in-frame clones and leaves some out. The sample includes 330,000 or so clones, more than 60% of them seen just once. The CDR3 runs 14 residues. The germline V gene has CDR1 ENHRY and CDR2 SYGVKD. With 2 bases removed from V and 2 bases from J, the gap between germline ends came to 10 bases. As regards this clone: Its target is not known.

The receptor's source is a man younger than 40 in good health. This chain uses TRBV10-3 with TRBJ2-7; a possible D gene is TRBD1 (5 bases). Material: memory CD4+ T cells sorted from blood. Subset defined: CD45RA-negative fraction. CDR3 sequence (DNA): TGTGCCATCAGTGAGGACAGTGGTACCTACGAGCAGTACTTC. It specifies CAISEDSGTYEQYF.